The subject of this entry is one T cell receptor (beta chain). The antigen remains undetermined. The data were taken from a study of siplizumab effects on memory and regulatory T cells. Whole-study findings and limits: Mean Treg-derived proportions of mappable alloreactive CD4+ clones were 68.8% for siplizumab and approximately 25% for controls. Naive T cells appeared more varied than memory cells and looked like key alloresponse contributors.

The V end lost 5 bases, the J end lost 7 bases, and 8 bases lay between the germline ends. The CDR3 spans 12 residues. Germline values: CDR1 MNHEY, CDR2 SVGAGI. Produced via immunoSEQ multiplex PCR; TCRdb's table is partial and in-frame only. The repertoire holds tens of thousands of clones, with over 75% as singletons. Sequenced material: Tregs sorted from blood. This TCR derives from a human donor in good health. The chain is built from TRBV6-5 and TRBJ1-4; D not certain. In DNA, the CDR3 is TGTGCCAGCAGTCGTAGCGGTGAAAAACTGTTTTTT. Translation gives CASSRSGEKLFF.